Ten or more counts support the clone carrying this T cell receptor (beta chain). What it binds is unknown. The data were obtained in a study of T cells after yellow fever vaccination. Study-wide context: The authors prepared low-cell-number fractions using SMART-Seq v4 Ultra Low Input. Study-wide points: Although most clonotypes did not, a small share appeared in both CD4 and CD8 compartments. Post-booster reappearance was seen for most primary-vaccination clones (about 95% CD4, about 90% CD8).

Each CDR3 protein is one row after TCRdb ran MiXCR on the 5' RACE reads. The repertoire holds about 510,000 distinct CDR3 sequences, with around a fifth as singletons. CDR3 length: 10 residues. V gave up 7 bases and J gave up 7 bases, with 6 bases separating them. CDR1 and CDR2 (germline): KGHDR, SFDVKD. The chain has TRBV24-1 and TRBJ1-1; D is unresolved. The receptor was isolated from a man between 18 and 35 years old who received the YFV17D yellow fever vaccine. Sequenced here: PBMCs, sampled roughly 20 days after the first yellow fever vaccination. This CDR3 reads CATRFGEAFF. In DNA form, the CDR3 reads TGTGCCACCAGATTCGGTGAAGCTTTCTTT.